This T cell receptor (beta chain) appears in the sequencing data of a study of blood T cell repertoires in COVID-19. Study details: Acute and convalescent COVID-19 samples came from the United States, Italy and Spain. Sample material is recorded as cDNA or gDNA derived from T cells, B-cell-depleted T cells, or PBMCs.

In the original analysis: Counts of nucleated cells, estimated from reference gene primer amplification, were obtained. The table came from immunoSEQ multiplex PCR; TCRdb's copy has only in-frame clones and leaves some out. V and J calls and clone size are copied from that table; D and trimming were computed from the DNA. The sample carries 160,000 or so clones, roughly 90% recorded once. From germline, CDR1 is LNHDA and CDR2 SQIVND (reference sequence). There are 14 residues in the CDR3. Trimming shortened V by 3 bases and J by 3 bases, and 12 bases separated the two germline ends. In this sample, this clone turned up a few times.

The sample comprised peripheral blood. The clonotype originates from a man aged 55 to 70 with acute or convalescent COVID-19. The chain has TRBV19 and TRBJ2-7; no clear D. Here the CDR3 DNA reads TGTGCCAGTAGTATCATGCACTCGGGCTACGAGCAGTACTTC. Amino acids: CASSIMHSGYEQYF.